A single sample gave rise to the 23 T cell receptor beta chains below, sequenced in a study of blood T cell repertoires in COVID-19. Sequenced by immunoSEQ multiplex PCR; TCRdb stores in-frame clones only, minus some. This table holds about 61,000 clones, around four fifths found once. Sequencing input: peripheral blood. The receptors shown here come from a woman in her 70s with acute or convalescent COVID-19.

The CDR3, as DNA: TGTGCCAGTAGTATGACAGGGGACAACGAGCAGTACTTC. Protein: CASSMTGDNEQYF. The chain carries TRBV19 and TRBJ2-7, with 8 bases identical to TRBD1. Germline CDR1 is LNHDA and CDR2 is SQIVND (reference sequence). The V gene end was trimmed by 3 bases and the J gene end by 5 bases; junction bases not matched to a gene: 3. The CDR3 extends over 13 amino acids.

The chain links TRBV9 to TRBJ1-2; 9 nucleotides align to TRBD1. Trimming took 8 bases from V and 7 from J; bases not matched to a gene: 6. Per germline, CDR1 SGDLS and CDR2 YYNGEE. The CDR3 has 12 residues. The CDR3 sequence: CASCDRGFGYTF. The CDR3 DNA sequence: TGTGCCAGTTGCGACAGGGGGTTTGGCTACACCTTC.

V and J are TRBV18 and TRBJ2-3, with unresolved D. V lost 6 bases and J 3 bases, leaving 10 bases between the germline ends. CDR1 KGHSH and CDR2 LQKENI come from the germline V gene. The CDR3 runs 13 residues. Written as DNA, the CDR3 is TGTGCCAGCTCCCCTATTTCGACAGATACGCAGTATTTT. Amino acids: CASSPISTDTQYF.

This clone was detected a few times. This sequence joins TRBV19 and TRBJ1-4; possible D gene TRBD1, 6 bases. Germline CDR1 reads LNHDA; CDR2 reads SQIVND (reference sequence). The CDR3 is 17 amino acids. Trimming took off 4 bases at V and 0 bases at J, with 15 bases between the two ends. The CDR3 DNA reads TGTGCCAGTAGTACCCCCTCGGACAGCACAACTAATGAAAAACTGTTTTTT. This gives the protein CASSTPSDSTTNEKLFF.

This chain uses TRBV2 with TRBJ2-7; D is possibly TRBD1 (7 bases). Germline CDR1 and CDR2: SNHLY and FYNNEI. The CDR3 spans 14 residues. Trimming pared 5 bases from V and 4 bases from J, leaving 15 bases between. The CDR3 DNA reads as TGTGCCAGCAGTCGCGGGACAGAGCCTTACGAGCAGTACTTC. This sequence encodes CASSRGTEPYEQYF.

This chain joins TRBV5-1 and TRBJ1-3; maybe TRBD1 (6 bases). Germline CDR1 reads SGHRS; CDR2 reads YFSETQ. V dropped 5 bases and J dropped 4 bases, with 13 bases sitting between them. This CDR3 is 14 amino acids long. CDR3 nucleotides: TGCGCCAGCAGGCAGGGGATTTCGGGAAACACCATATATTTT. Translated: CASRQGISGNTIYF.

The chain is built from TRBV7-6 and TRBJ1-5; D remains ambiguous. CDR3 length: 13 amino acids. V lost 2 bases, J lost 9 bases, and 11 bases lay in between. Germline V CDR1 and CDR2: SGHVS, FNYEAQ. This CDR3 is CASSLSSRRPQHF. DNA for the CDR3: TGTGCCAGCAGCTTATCGTCGAGAAGGCCCCAGCATTTT.

In its sample, this clone was seen once. The chain joins TRBV11-1 to TRBJ2-1, with TRBD1 identical over 8 bases. V was clipped by 3 bases and J by 7 bases; unmatched bases: 11. Germline CDR1 is SGHAT and CDR2 is FQDESV (reference sequence). CDR3 length: 16 residues. The CDR3: CASSFGQGGIWNEQFF. CDR3 sequence (DNA): TGTGCCAGCAGCTTCGGACAGGGAGGAATATGGAATGAGCAGTTCTTC.

The chain links TRBV9 to TRBJ2-3, with 16 bases aligning to TRBD2. This CDR3 has 15 residues. The germline V gene has CDR1 SGDLS and CDR2 YYNGEE. V was pared by 3 bases and J by 6 bases, with 1 base of the junction left unmatched. For the CDR3, the DNA is TGTGCCAGCAGCGCGGGACTAGCGGGGGGGGATACGCAGTATTTT. Protein sequence: CASSAGLAGGDTQYF.

J is TRBJ2-5 and V is TRBV6-4; 7 nucleotides match TRBD2. Germline V gives CDR1 MRHNA, CDR2 SNTAGT. Unmatched junction bases numbered 15, after V lost 6 bases and J lost 5 bases. The CDR3 is 16 residues long. The chain's CDR3 is CASSHCSAGVPETQYF. The CDR3 DNA is TGTGCCAGCAGCCACTGTTCGGCGGGGGTCCCGGAGACCCAGTACTTC.

The rearrangement links TRBV2 to TRBJ2-2; 10 positions match TRBD2. V shed 4 bases and J 4 bases; nucleotides not matched to a gene: 12. The V gene's germline CDR1 is SNHLY and CDR2 FYNNEI. The CDR3 spans 18 residues. Here the CDR3 DNA reads TGTGCCAGCAGTGGGTTTAAGCGGGGGGGCCGGGTCACCGGGGAGCTGTTTTTT. Translating gives CASSGFKRGGRVTGELFF.

There are a few counts of this clone. The chain combines TRBV2 with TRBJ1-4; TRBD1 matches at 9 bases. V lost 4 bases, J lost 5 bases, and 2 bases stayed unmatched. CDR3 length: 14 residues. Germline V CDR1 and CDR2: SNHLY, FYNNEI. CDR3 residues: CASSAGTGNEKLFF. The CDR3, as DNA: TGTGCCAGCAGTGCCGGGACAGGGAATGAAAAACTGTTTTTT.

The chain is built from TRBV12-2 and TRBJ2-5; the D call in the table, TRBD2, was not verified against the DNA. TRBV12-2 is assigned pseudogene status. This CDR3 has 15 residues. The DNA for the CDR3 is TGTGCAAGTCGCTTCAGCGAGCCCTACCAAGAGACCCAGTACTTC. Translating it yields CASRFSEPYQETQYF.

The J gene is TRBJ1-2, the V gene TRBV6-6, with D possibly TRBD1 on 5 matching bases. Germline loops: CDR1 MNHNY, CDR2 SVGAGI (reference sequence). V lost 10 bases and J 4 bases, leaving 16 bases between the germline ends. The CDR3 loop spans 13 amino acids. CDR3 loop: CATRRQNPYGYTF. The DNA for the CDR3 is TGTGCCACAAGGCGACAGAATCCCTATGGCTACACCTTC.

This chain links TRBV29-1 with TRBJ1-5; maybe TRBD1 (5 bases). Germline V gene sequence: CDR1 SQVTM, CDR2 ANQGSEA. This CDR3 is 13 amino acids long. V gave up 4 bases and J gave up 5 bases, with 12 bases separating them. CDR3 in amino acids: CSVAPDIYQPQHF. CDR3 DNA: TGCAGCGTTGCCCCGGACATCTATCAGCCCCAGCATTTT.

This chain connects TRBV18 to TRBJ2-6; D gene ambiguous. The CDR3 consists of 18 residues. Looked up from germline, CDR1 is KGHSH and CDR2 is LQKENI. V was cut by 9 bases and J by 0 bases, with 21 bases left in between. CDR3 bases: TGTGCCAGTGTAATTGGGCCAGGTGAGATCTCTGGGGCCAACGTCCTGACTTTC. Its protein is CASVIGPGEISGANVLTF.

The J gene is TRBJ1-5, the V gene TRBV6-5; tentatively, D is TRBD1 (6 bases). V was clipped by 6 bases and J by 9 bases, with 15 bases between them. The CDR3 totals 13 residues. The V gene's germline CDR1 is MNHEY and CDR2 SVGAGI. CDR3 sequence: CASSRDTRRPQHF. The CDR3 nucleotides are TGTGCCAGCAGCCGGGACACCCGAAGGCCCCAGCATTTT.

J is TRBJ2-3 and V is TRBV7-3, with 9 bases lining up with TRBD2. This CDR3 comprises 18 residues. CDR1 SGHTA and CDR2 FQGTGA come from the germline V gene. The junction had 9 bases not matched to a gene; V was cut back by 0 bases and J by 2 bases. The CDR3: CASSLTLAGRYATDTQYF. The CDR3 nucleotides read TGTGCCAGCAGCTTAACGCTAGCGGGGCGGTATGCCACAGATACGCAGTATTTT.

This chain connects TRBV7-8 to TRBJ1-2; 7 bases fit TRBD1. The CDR3 totals 15 residues. The ends lost 1 base at V and 4 bases at J; junction bases unmatched: 6. The germline gives CDR1 SGHVS, CDR2 FQNEAQ. CDR3 nucleotide sequence: TGTGCCAGCAGCTTAGGAAAGACAGGGATCTATGGCTACACCTTC. Its protein is CASSLGKTGIYGYTF.

This clone was seen once. The chain is built from TRBV7-9 and TRBJ2-7; D might be TRBD1 (6 bases). This CDR3 has 13 amino acids. Per the germline V gene, CDR1 is SEHNR and CDR2 is FQNEAQ (reference sequence). V was trimmed by 6 bases and J by 6 bases, leaving 15 bases between them. The CDR3 DNA reads TGTGCCAGCAGTTCGGCAGGGGCCTCCGAGCAGTACTTC. Translated, it gives CASSSAGASEQYF.

DNA of the CDR3: TGTGCCAGCAGCGTGGGTAAGGGACAGGGGGTTAATTCACCCCTCCACTTT. It yields the protein CASSVGKGQGVNSPLHF. The rearrangement links TRBV9 to TRBJ1-6; 11 positions match TRBD1. There are 17 residues in the CDR3. V gave up 2 bases and J gave up 6 bases; unmatched junction bases: 7. CDR1 SGDLS and CDR2 YYNGEE come from the germline V gene.

The genes are TRBV7-3 and TRBJ2-3; TRBD1 agrees at 10 bases. The germline CDR1 and CDR2 sequences are SGHTA and FQGTGA. The CDR3 is 16 amino acids. V gave up 2 bases and J gave up 4 bases; unmatched junction bases: 6. This CDR3 reads CASSLLGGQGSDTQYF. For the CDR3, the DNA is TGTGCCAGCAGCTTATTAGGGGGACAGGGGTCAGATACGCAGTATTTT. The full variable domain, with the rest looked up from reference TRBV7-3 and TRBJ2-3, is GAGVSQTPSNKVTEKGKYVELRCDPISGHTALYWYRQSLGQGPEFLIYFQGTGAADDSGLPNDRFFAVRPEGSVSTLKIQRTERGDSAVYLCASSLLGGQGSDTQYFGPGTRLTVL.

The chain joins TRBV12-5 to TRBJ2-1; 11 bases agree with TRBD2. This CDR3 contains 15 residues. The germline gives CDR1 LGHNT, CDR2 FRNRAP. The ends lost 1 base at V and 8 bases at J; junction bases unmatched: 4. The CDR3 nucleotides read TGTGCTAGTGGTTTGGGACTAGCGGGGAGGGATGAGCAGTTCTTC. Encoded protein: CASGLGLAGRDEQFF.